The sequence of this TCR beta chain was determined in a study of cytomegalovirus exposure and HLA in healthy donors. Vbeta (60) and Jbeta (13) primers were used in the PCR. Here immunoSEQ multiplex PCR was the method, and the copy in TCRdb shows in-frame clones only, minus some. The sample includes around 100,000 clones, 55% to 65% of them seen just once. CDR3 length: 15 residues. V lost 6 bases, J lost 0 bases, and 6 bases stayed unmatched. Germline CDR1 reads MNHNY; CDR2 reads SVGAGI (reference sequence). This chain uses TRBV6-6 with TRBJ2-3, with 7 positions matching TRBD2. This TCR derives from a man aged 30 to 39 in good health and CMV-seropositive. Input material: PBMCs. The CDR3 DNA reads TGTGCCAGCAGCAACACGGGGGGAAGCACAGATACGCAGTATTTT. Residues: CASSNTGGSTDTQYF.